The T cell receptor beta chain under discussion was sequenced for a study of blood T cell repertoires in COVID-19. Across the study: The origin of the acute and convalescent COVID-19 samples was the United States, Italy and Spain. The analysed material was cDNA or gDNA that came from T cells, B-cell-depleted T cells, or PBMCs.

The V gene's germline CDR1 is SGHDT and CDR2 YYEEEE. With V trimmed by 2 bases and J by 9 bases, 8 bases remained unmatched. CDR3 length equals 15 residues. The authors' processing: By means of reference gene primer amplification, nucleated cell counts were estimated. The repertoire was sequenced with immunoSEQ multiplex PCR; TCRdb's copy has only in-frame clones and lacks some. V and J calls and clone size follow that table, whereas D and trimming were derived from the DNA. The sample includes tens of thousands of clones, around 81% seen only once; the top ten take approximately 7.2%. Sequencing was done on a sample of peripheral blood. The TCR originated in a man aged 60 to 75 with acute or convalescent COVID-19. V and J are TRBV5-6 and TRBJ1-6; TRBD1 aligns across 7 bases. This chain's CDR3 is CASSFNRGAGSPLHF. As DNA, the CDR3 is TGTGCCAGCAGCTTTAACAGGGGTGCAGGTTCACCCCTCCACTTT.